Sequencing of this TCR beta chain was carried out in a study of blood T cell repertoires in COVID-19. This table comes from immunoSEQ multiplex PCR, and its TCRdb copy is limited to in-frame clones, with some not included. The profile shows some 150,000 clones, about 90% of them singletons. The CDR3 spans 14 residues. Looked up from germline, CDR1 is LGHDT and CDR2 is YNNKEL (reference sequence). The V gene lost 3 bases and the J gene lost 6 bases, with 14 bases spanning the gap. Sequencing input: peripheral blood. The source is a man over 45 with active or convalescent COVID-19. The rearrangement joins TRBV3-1 (or the pseudogene TRBV3-2) to TRBJ1-1; no clear D. CDR3 coding DNA: TGTGCCAGCAGCCACGATACTAGGCGGGCTGAAGCTTTCTTT. This translates into CASSHDTRRAEAFF.